This T cell receptor (beta chain) was obtained from a study of T cell changes during pregnancy in multiple sclerosis. Only in-frame clones appear in the TCRdb table, and some are missing; sequencing was by immunoSEQ multiplex PCR. The sample shows approximately 70,000 clones, more than 90% of them seen only once. Sequences were derived from peripheral blood, sampled in the third trimester of pregnancy. The origin of this receptor is a female donor with multiple sclerosis, enrolled in a pregnancy study.

CDR3 DNA: TGTGCCAGCAGCTTCGGGAGCTCCTACGAGCAGTACTTC. Translation gives CASSFGSSYEQYF. V usage is TRBV7-9 and J usage is TRBJ2-7; weak D call: TRBD2 (6 bases). The CDR3 runs to 13 residues. The germline CDR1 and CDR2 sequences are SEHNR and FQNEAQ (reference sequence). Trimming took 3 bases from V and 0 from J, leaving 6 bases between them.